This T cell receptor beta chain stems from a study of T cell changes during pregnancy in multiple sclerosis. Using immunoSEQ multiplex PCR, the repertoire was profiled, and TCRdb retains in-frame clones only, with some absent. Among 40,000 to 55,000 clones listed, more than 80% were seen once. The V and J ends lost 3 bases and 0 bases respectively, with 12 bases between them. Germline CDR1 reads WNHNN; CDR2 reads SYGVQD (reference sequence). The length of the CDR3 is 16 residues. V and J are TRBV10-1 and TRBJ2-4; no definite D call. This receptor was taken from a female donor with multiple sclerosis, enrolled in a pregnancy study. The sequenced sample was CD4+ T cells from peripheral blood mononuclear cells, obtained before pregnancy. The CDR3 loop is CASSDESARAKNIQYF. DNA of the CDR3: TGCGCCAGCAGTGATGAGAGCGCTCGAGCCAAAAACATTCAGTACTTC.